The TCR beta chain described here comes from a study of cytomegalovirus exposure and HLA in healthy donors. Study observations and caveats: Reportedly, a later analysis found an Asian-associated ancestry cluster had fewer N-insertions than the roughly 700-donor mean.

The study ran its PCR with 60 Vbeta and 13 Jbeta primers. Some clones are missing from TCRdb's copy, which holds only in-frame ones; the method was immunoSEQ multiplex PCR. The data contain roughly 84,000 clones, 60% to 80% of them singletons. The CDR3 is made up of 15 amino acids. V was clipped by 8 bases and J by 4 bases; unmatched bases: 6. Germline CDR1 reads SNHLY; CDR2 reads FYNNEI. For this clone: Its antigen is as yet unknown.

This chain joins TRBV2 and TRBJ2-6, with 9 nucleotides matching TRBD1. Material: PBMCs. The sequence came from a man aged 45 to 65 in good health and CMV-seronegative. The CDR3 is CASDRGYSGANVLTF. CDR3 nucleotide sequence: TGTGCCAGCGACAGGGGGTATTCCGGGGCCAACGTCCTGACTTTC. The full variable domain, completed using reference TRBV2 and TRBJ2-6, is EPEVTQTPSHQVTQMGQEVILRCVPISNHLYFYWYRQILGQKVEFLVSFYNNEISEKSEIFDDQFSVERPDGSNFTLKIRSTKLEDSAMYFCASDRGYSGANVLTFGAGSRLTVL.